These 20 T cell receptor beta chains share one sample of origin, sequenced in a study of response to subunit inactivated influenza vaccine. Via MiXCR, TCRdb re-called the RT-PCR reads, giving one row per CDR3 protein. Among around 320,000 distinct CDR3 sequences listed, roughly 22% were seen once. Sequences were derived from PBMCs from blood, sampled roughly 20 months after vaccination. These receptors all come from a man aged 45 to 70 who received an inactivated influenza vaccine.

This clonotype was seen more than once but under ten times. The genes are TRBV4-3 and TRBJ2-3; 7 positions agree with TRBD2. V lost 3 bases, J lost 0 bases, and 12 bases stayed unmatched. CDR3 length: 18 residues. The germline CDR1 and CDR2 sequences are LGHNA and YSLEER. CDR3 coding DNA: TGCGCCAGCAGCCAGACCCACCATACTAGCGAAAGCACAGATACGCAGTATTTT. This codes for CASSQTHHTSESTDTQYF.

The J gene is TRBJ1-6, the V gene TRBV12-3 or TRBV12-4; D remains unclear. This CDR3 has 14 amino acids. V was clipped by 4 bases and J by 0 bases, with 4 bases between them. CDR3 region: CASSWDSYNSPLHF. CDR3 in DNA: TGTGCCAGCAGTTGGGACTCCTATAATTCACCCCTCCACTTT.

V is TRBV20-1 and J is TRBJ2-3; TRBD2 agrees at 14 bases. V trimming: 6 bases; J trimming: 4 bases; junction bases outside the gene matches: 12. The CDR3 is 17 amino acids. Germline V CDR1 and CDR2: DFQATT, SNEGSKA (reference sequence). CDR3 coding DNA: TGCAGTGCCCAACCGGGACTAGCGGGAGTGGGGGCAGATACGCAGTATTTT. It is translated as CSAQPGLAGVGADTQYF.

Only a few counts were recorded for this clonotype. CDR3 residues: CASSNRGRDLSDTQYF. CDR3 nucleotide sequence: TGTGCCAGCAGCAACAGAGGGCGGGACCTGTCGGATACGCAGTATTTT. This chain links TRBV21-1 with TRBJ2-3; whether TRBD1, the table's D call, matches the DNA was not checked. TRBV21-1 is termed a pseudogene. The CDR3 runs 16 residues.

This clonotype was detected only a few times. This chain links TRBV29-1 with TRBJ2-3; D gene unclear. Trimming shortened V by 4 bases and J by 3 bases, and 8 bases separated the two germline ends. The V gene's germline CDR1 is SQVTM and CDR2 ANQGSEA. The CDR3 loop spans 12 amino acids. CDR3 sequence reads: CSVAVSTDTQYF. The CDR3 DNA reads TGCAGCGTTGCTGTCTCAACAGATACGCAGTATTTT.

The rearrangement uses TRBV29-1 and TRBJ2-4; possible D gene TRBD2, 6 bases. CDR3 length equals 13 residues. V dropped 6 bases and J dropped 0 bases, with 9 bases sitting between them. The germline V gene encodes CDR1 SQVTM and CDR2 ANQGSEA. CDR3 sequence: CSVGLRAKNIQYF. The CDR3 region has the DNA TGCAGCGTAGGACTAAGAGCCAAAAACATTCAGTACTTC. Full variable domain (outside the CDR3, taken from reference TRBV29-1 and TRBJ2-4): SAVISQKPSRDICQRGTSLTIQCQVDSQVTMMFWYRQQPGQSLTLIATANQGSEATYESGFVIDKFPISRPNLTFSTLTVSNMSPEDSSIYLCSVGLRAKNIQYFGAGTRLSVL.

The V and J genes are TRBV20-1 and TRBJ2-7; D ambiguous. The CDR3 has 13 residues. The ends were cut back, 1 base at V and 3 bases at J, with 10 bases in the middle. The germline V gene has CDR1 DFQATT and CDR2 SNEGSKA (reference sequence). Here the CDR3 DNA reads TGCAGTGCTAGAGTTTCGCAGCTCTACGAGCAGTACTTC. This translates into CSARVSQLYEQYF.

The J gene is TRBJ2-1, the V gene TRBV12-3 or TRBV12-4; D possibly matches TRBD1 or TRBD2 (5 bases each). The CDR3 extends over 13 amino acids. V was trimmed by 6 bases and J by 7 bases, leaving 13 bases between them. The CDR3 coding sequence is TGTGCCAGCAGGGGACGCACAGTTAATGAGCAGTTCTTC. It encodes CASRGRTVNEQFF.

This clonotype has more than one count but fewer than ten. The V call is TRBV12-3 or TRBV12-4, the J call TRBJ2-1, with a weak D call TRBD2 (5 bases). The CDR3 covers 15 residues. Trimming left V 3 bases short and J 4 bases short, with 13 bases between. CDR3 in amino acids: CASSLSAARYNEQFF. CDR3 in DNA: TGTGCCAGCAGTTTGTCAGCGGCCAGGTACAATGAGCAGTTCTTC.

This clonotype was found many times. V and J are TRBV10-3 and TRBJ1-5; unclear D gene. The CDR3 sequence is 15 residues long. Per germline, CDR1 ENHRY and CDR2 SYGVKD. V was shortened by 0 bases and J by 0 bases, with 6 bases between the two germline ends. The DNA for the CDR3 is TGTGCCATCAGTGAGTCCGATTATAGCAATCAGCCCCAGCATTTT. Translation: CAISESDYSNQPQHF.

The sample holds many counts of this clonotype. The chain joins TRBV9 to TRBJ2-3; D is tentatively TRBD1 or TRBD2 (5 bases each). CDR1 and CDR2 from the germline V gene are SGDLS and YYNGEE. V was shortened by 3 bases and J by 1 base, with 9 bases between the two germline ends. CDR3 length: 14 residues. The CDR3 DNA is TGTGCCAGCAGCGCGGGGCTCCGCACAGATACGCAGTATTTT. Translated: CASSAGLRTDTQYF.

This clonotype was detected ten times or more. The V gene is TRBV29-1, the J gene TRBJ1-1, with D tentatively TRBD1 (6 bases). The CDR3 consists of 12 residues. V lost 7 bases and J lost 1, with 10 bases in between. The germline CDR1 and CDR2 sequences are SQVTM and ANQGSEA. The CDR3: CSDLTGNTEAFF. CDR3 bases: TGCAGCGATTTGACAGGGAACACTGAAGCTTTCTTT.

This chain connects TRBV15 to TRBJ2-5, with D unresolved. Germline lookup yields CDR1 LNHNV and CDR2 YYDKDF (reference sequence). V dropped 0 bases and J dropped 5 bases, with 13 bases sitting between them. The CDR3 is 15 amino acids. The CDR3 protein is CATSRDLVSRETQYF. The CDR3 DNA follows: TGTGCCACCAGCAGAGATTTAGTCAGCCGGGAGACCCAGTACTTC.

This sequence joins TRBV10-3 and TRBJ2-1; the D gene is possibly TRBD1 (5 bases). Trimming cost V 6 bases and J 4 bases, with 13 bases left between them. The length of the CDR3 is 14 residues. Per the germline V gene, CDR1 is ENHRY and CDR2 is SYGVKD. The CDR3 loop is CAIRDTLAYNEQFF. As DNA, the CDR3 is TGTGCCATCAGGGACACATTAGCATACAATGAGCAGTTCTTC.

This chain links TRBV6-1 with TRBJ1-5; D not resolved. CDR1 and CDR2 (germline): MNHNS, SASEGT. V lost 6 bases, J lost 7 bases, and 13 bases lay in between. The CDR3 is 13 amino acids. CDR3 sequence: CASRGSRSQPQHF. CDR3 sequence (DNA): TGTGCCAGCAGAGGTAGTAGATCACAGCCCCAGCATTTT.

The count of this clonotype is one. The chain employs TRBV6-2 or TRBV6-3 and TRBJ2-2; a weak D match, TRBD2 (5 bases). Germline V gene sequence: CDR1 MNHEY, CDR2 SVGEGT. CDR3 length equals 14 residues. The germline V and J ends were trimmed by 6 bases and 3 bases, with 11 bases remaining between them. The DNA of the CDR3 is TGTGCCAGCAGAGCGGCGGGCCACACCGGGGAGCTGTTTTTT. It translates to CASRAAGHTGELFF.

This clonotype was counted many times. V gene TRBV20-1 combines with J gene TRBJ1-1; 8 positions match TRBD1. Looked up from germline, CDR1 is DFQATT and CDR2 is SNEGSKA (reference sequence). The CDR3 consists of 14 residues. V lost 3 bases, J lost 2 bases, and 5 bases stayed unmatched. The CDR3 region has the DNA TGCAGTGCTAGGCGTACAGGGGGAAACACTGAAGCTTTCTTT. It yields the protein CSARRTGGNTEAFF.

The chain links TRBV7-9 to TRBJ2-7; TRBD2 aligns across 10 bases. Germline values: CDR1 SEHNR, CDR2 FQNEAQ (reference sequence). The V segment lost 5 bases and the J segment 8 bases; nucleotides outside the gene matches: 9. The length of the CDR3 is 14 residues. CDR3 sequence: CASSTLAGGQKQYF. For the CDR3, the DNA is TGTGCCAGCAGCACATTAGCGGGAGGACAAAAGCAGTACTTC.

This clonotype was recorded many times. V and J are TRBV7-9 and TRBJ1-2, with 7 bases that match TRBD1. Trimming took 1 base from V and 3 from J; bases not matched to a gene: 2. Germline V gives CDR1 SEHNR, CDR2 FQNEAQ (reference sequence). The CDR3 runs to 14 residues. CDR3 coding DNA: TGTGCCAGCAGCTTAGAGGGGGCGTACTATGGCTACACCTTC. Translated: CASSLEGAYYGYTF. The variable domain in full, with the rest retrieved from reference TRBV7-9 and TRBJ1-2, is DTGVSQNPRHKITKRGQNVTFRCDPISEHNRLYWYRQTLGQGPEFLTYFQNEAQLEKSRLLSDRFSAERPKGSFSTLEIQRTEQGDSAMYLCASSLEGAYYGYTFGSGTRLTVV.

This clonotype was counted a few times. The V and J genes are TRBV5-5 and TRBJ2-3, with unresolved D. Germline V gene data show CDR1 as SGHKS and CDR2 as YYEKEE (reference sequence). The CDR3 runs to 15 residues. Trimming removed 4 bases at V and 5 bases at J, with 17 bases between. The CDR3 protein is CASSVSGFEVDTQYF. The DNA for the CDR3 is TGTGCCAGCAGCGTTTCCGGCTTCGAGGTAGATACGCAGTATTTT.